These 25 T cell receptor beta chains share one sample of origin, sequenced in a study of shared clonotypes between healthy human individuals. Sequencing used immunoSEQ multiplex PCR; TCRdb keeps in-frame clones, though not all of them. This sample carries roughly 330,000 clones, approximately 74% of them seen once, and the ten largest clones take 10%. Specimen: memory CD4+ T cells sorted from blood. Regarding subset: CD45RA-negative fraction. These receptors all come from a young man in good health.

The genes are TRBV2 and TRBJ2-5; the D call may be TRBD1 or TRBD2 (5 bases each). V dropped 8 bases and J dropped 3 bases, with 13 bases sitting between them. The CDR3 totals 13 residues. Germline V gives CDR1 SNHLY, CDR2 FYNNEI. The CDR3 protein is CASLRRGEETQYF. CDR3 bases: TGTGCCAGCTTAAGGAGAGGGGAAGAGACCCAGTACTTC.

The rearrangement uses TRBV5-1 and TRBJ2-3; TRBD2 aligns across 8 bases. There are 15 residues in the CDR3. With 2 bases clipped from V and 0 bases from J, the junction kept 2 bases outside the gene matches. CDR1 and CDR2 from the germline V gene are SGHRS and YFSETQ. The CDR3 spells CASSFQRESTDTQYF. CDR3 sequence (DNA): TGCGCCAGCAGCTTCCAGCGGGAGAGCACAGATACGCAGTATTTT.

The CDR3, as DNA: TGCAGCGCCGGGGACCTCCCCGGGAACACCGGGGAGCTGTTTTTT. This translates into CSAGDLPGNTGELFF. The chain carries TRBV29-1 and TRBJ2-2; either TRBD1 or TRBD2 may supply D (5 bases each). The CDR3 is made up of 15 amino acids. V lost 7 bases to trimming and J lost 1 base, with 16 bases between them. Germline lookup yields CDR1 SQVTM and CDR2 ANQGSEA.

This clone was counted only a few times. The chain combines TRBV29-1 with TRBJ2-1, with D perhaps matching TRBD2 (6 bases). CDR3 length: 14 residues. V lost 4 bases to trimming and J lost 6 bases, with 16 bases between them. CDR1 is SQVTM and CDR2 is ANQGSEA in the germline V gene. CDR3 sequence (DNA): TGCAGCGTTGTAAACCCAGGAGGGGTCAATGAGCAGTTCTTC. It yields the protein CSVVNPGGVNEQFF.

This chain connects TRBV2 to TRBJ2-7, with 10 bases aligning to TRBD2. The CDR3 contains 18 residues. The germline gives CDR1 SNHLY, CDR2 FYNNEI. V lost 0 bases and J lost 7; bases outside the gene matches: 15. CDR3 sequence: CASSEALGLAGVAREQYF. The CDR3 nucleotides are TGTGCCAGCAGTGAAGCGCTAGGGCTAGCGGGAGTCGCTAGGGAGCAGTACTTC.

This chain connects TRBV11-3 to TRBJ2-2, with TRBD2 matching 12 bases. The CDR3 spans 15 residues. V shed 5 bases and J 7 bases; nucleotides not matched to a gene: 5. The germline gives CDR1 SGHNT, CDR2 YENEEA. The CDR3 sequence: CASSPTSGGNGELFF. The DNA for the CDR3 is TGTGCCAGCAGCCCGACTAGCGGGGGTAACGGGGAGCTGTTTTTT. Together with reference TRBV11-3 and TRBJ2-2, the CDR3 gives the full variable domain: EAGVVQSPRYKIIEKKQPVAFWCNPISGHNTLYWYLQNLGQGPELLIRYENEEAVDDSQLPKDRFSAERLKGVDSTLKIQPAELGDSAVYLCASSPTSGGNGELFFGEGSRLTVL.

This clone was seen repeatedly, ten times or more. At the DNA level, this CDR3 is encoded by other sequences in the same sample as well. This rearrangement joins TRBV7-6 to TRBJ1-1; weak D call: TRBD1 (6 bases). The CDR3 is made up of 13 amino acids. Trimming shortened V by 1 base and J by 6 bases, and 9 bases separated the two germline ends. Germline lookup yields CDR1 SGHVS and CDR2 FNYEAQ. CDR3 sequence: CASSLGTEPEAFF. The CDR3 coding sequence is TGTGCCAGCAGCTTAGGGACAGAACCTGAAGCTTTCTTT.

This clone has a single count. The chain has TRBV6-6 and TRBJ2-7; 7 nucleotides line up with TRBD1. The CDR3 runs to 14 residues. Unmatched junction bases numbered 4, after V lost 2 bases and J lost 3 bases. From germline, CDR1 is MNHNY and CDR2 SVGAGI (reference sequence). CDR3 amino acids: CASSYRTGHYEQYF. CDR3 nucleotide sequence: TGTGCCAGCAGTTACAGGACAGGACACTACGAGCAGTACTTC.

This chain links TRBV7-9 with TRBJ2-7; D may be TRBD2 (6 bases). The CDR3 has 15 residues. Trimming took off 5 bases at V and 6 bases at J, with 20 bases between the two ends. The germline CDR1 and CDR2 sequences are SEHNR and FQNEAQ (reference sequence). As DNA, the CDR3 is TGTGCCAGCAGCGAGGACTATCTGAGGGCGAGCGAGCAGTACTTC. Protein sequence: CASSEDYLRASEQYF.

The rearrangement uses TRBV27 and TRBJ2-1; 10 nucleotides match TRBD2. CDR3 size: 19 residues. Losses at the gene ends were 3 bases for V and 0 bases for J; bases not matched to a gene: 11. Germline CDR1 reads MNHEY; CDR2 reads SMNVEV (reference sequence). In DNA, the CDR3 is TGTGCCAGCAGTTTTAGGGCTAGCGGGAGAGGGTCCTCCTACAATGAGCAGTTCTTC. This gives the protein CASSFRASGRGSSYNEQFF.

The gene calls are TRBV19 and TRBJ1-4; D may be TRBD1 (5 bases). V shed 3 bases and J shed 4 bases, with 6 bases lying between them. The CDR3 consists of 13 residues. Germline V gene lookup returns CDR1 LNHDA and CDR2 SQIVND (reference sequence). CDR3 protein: CASSIQGNEKLFF. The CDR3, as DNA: TGTGCCAGTAGTATCCAGGGTAATGAAAAACTGTTTTTT.

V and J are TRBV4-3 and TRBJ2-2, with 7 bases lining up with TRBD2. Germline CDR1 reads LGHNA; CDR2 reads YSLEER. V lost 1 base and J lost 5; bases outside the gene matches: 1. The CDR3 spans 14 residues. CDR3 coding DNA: TGCGCCAGCAGCCAAGGCGGGGGAACCGGGGAGCTGTTTTTT. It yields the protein CASSQGGGTGELFF.

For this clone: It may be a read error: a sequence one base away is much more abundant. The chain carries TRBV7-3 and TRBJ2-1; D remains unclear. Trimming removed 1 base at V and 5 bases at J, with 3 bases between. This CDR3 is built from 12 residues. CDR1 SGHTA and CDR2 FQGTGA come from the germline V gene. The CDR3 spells CASSLSNNEQFF. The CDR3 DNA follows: TGTGCCAGCAGCTTAAGCAACAATGAGCAGTTCTTC.

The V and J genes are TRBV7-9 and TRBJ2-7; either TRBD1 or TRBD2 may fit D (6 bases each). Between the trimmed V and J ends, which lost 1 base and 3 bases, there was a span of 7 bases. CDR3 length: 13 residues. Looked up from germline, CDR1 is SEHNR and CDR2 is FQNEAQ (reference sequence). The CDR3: CASSLEGGYEQYF. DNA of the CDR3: TGTGCCAGCAGCTTAGAGGGGGGCTACGAGCAGTACTTC.

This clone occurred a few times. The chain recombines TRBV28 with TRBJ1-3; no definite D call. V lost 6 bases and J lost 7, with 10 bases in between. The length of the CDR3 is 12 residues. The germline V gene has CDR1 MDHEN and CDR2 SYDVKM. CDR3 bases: TGTGCCAGCAGATCCGGTCTCAACACCATATATTTT. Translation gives CASRSGLNTIYF.

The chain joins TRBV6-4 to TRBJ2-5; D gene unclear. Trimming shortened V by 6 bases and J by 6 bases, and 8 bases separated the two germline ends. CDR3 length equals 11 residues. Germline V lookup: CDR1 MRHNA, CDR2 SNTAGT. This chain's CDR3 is CASSSPKTQYF. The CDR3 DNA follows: TGTGCCAGCAGCTCCCCCAAGACCCAGTACTTC.

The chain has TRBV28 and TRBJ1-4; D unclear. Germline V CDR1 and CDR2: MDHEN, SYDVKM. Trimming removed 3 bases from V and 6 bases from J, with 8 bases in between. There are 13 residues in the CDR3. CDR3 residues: CASSFGGDEKLFF. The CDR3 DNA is TGTGCCAGCAGTTTTGGAGGAGATGAAAAACTGTTTTTT.

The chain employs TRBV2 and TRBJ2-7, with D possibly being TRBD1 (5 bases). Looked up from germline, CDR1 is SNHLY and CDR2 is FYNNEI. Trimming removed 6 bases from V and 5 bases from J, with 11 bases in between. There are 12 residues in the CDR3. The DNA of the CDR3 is TGTGCCAGCAGCGCAGGGTCCCACGAGCAGTACTTC. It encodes CASSAGSHEQYF.

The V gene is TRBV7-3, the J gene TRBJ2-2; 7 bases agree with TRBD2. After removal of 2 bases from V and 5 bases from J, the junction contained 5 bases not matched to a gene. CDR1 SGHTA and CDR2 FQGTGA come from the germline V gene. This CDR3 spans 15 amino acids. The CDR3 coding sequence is TGTGCCAGCAGCTTACAGACTAGCAGAACCGGGGAGCTGTTTTTT. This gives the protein CASSLQTSRTGELFF.

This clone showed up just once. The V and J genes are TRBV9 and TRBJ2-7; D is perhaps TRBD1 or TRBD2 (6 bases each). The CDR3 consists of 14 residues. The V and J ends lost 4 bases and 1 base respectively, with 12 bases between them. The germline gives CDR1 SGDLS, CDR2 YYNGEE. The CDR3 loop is CASSPRGVSYEQYF. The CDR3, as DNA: TGTGCCAGCAGCCCAAGGGGGGTTTCCTACGAGCAGTACTTC.

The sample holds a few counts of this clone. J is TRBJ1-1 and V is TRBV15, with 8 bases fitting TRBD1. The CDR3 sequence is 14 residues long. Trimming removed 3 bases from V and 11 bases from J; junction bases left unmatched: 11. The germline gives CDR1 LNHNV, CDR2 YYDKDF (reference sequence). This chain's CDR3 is CATSRDRDGGSAFF. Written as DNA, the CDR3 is TGTGCCACCAGCAGGGACAGGGATGGTGGATCCGCTTTCTTT.

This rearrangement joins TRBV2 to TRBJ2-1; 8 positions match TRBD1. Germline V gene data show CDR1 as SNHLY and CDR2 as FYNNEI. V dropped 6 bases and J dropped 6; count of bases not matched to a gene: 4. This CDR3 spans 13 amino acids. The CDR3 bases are TGTGCCAGCAGCCGGGACAGGACCAATGAGCAGTTCTTC. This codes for CASSRDRTNEQFF.

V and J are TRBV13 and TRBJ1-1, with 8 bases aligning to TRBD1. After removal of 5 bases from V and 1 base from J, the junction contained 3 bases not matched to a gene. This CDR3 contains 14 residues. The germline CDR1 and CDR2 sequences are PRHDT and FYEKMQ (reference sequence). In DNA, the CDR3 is TGTGCCAGCAGCAAAGACAGGGGGAACACTGAAGCTTTCTTT. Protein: CASSKDRGNTEAFF.

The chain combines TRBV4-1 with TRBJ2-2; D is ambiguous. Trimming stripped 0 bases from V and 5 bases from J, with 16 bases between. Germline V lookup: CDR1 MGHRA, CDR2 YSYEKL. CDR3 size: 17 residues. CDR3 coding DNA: TGCGCCAGCAGCCAAGAGAGTCTGGCAACTCTGACCGGGGAGCTGTTTTTT. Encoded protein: CASSQESLATLTGELFF.

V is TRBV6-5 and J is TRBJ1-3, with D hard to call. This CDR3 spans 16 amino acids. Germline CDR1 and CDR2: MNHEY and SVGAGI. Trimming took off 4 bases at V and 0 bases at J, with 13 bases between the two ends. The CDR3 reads CASSSPGLPSGNTIYF. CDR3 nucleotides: TGTGCCAGCAGTTCTCCGGGCCTCCCCTCTGGAAACACCATATATTTT.